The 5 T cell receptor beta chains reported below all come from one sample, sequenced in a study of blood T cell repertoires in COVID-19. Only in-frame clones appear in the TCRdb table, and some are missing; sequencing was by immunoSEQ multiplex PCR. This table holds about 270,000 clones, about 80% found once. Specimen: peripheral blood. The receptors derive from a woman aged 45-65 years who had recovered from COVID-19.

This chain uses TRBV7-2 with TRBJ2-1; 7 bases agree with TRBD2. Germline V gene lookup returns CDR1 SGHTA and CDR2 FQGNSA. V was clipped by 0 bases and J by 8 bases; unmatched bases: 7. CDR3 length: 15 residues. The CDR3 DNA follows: TGTGCCAGCAGCTTAGCGGCGGGAGTTGGTTATGAGCAGTTCTTC. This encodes CASSLAAGVGYEQFF.

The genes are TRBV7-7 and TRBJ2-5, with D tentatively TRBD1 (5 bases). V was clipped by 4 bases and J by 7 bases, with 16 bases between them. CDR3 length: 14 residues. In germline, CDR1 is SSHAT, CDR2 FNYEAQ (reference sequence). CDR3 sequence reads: CASSSYGIQGTQYF. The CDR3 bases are TGTGCCAGCAGCTCCTACGGAATTCAGGGGACCCAGTACTTC.

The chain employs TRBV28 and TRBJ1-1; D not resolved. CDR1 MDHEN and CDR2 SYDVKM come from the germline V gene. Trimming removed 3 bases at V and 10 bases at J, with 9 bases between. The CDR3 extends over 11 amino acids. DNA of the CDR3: TGTGCCAGCAGTTTGGGCCCCGGAGCTTTCTTT. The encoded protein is CASSLGPGAFF.

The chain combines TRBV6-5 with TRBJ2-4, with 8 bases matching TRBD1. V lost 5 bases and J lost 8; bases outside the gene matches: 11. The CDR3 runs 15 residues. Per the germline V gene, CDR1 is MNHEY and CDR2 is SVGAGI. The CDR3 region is CASSKIQGAGDIQYF. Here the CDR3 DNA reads TGTGCCAGCAGTAAGATTCAGGGGGCTGGTGACATTCAGTACTTC.

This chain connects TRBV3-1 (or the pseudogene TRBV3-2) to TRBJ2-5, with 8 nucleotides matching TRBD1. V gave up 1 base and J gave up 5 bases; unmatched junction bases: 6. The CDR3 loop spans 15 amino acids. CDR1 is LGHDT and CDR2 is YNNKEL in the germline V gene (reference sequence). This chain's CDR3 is CASSQGQGARETQYF. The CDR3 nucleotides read TGTGCCAGCAGCCAAGGGCAGGGGGCGCGGGAGACCCAGTACTTC.